The entry below describes one T cell receptor beta chain. The antigen is undetermined. This specimen belongs to a study of blood T cells in healthy people across ages. The donors, healthy Caucasians from Russia, were aged roughly 6 to 90. Notes on the study in general: It was held that the diversity estimates obtained from one million T cells were underestimates.

A second PCR, run for about 7 to 11 cycles, used a sample-barcoded 5' primer plus a J-beta primer mix. TCRdb recomputed calls from the 5' RACE reads with MiXCR, one row per CDR3 protein. This table has about 800,000 distinct CDR3 sequences, approximately 25% appearing once. The length of the CDR3 is 15 residues. Germline-derived CDR1 and CDR2 are MNHEY and SVGEGT. The V end lost 0 bases, the J end lost 8 bases, and 16 bases lay between the germline ends. The same data also went into a second study, on T cells of mothers and their children. This second report adds: There were over 9.5 million TCR beta CDR3 reads from each mother and around 2.7 million from each child.

The chain has TRBV6-2 or TRBV6-3 and TRBJ1-2; a possible D gene is TRBD1 (5 bases). The TCR was taken from a boy between 5 and 17 years old in good health. The sequenced material came from blood. The CDR3 nucleotides read TGTGCCAGCAGTTACTCGGGAGGGGCGAGCAGCGGCTACACCTTC. This translates into CASSYSGGASSGYTF.